The 7 T cell receptor beta chains listed next were all sequenced from one sample in a study of shared clonotypes between healthy human individuals (dated by TCRdb to between 2020 and 2021). The library was prepared using the immunoSEQ multiplex PCR assay. TCRdb stores this immuneACCESS table with in-frame sequences only. Part of the clones is absent; in the studies checked, under half of the shortfall reflects unresolved V genes, and no reason is known for the rest. This sample lists millions of clones; about 95% were detected once. More than 0.1% of the sample goes to the ten largest clones. What was sequenced was naive CD4+ T cells sorted from blood. Taken with the paper, the label for cell subset or site translates to: CD45RA+ positively selected. The receptors originated from a man younger than 35 in good health.

The gene calls are TRBV7-2 and TRBJ2-3, with D possibly being TRBD1 or TRBD2 (5 bases each). The CDR3 contains 15 residues. The V gene lost 3 bases and the J gene lost 1 base, with 11 bases spanning the gap. Germline V gene data show CDR1 as SGHTA and CDR2 as FQGNSA. CDR3 loop: CASSFAGRGTDTQYF. Here the CDR3 DNA reads TGTGCCAGCAGCTTTGCAGGGCGGGGCACAGATACGCAGTATTTT. Supplemented by reference TRBV7-2 and TRBJ2-3, the full variable domain reads GAGVSQSPSNKVTEKGKDVELRCDPISGHTALYWYRQSLGQGLEFLIYFQGNSAPDKSGLPSDRFSAERTGGSVSTLTIQRTQQEDSAVYLCASSFAGRGTDTQYFGPGTRLTVL.

The chain combines TRBV19 with TRBJ2-2, with 10 positions matching TRBD1. This CDR3 spans 15 amino acids. CDR1 and CDR2 (germline): LNHDA, SQIVND (reference sequence). The J segment lost 4 bases and the V segment lost 6 bases, leaving 5 bases of the junction unmatched. The CDR3 coding sequence is TGTGCCAGTAGCCGGGGACAGGGGAGCACCGGGGAGCTGTTTTTT. Protein: CASSRGQGSTGELFF.

The rearrangement links TRBV29-1 to TRBJ1-2; D possibly corresponds to TRBD1 (6 bases). This CDR3 is built from 13 residues. Trimming took off 4 bases at V and 1 base at J, with 10 bases between the two ends. CDR1 is SQVTM and CDR2 is ANQGSEA in the germline V gene. CDR3 coding DNA: TGCAGCGTTGTACAGGGTCTTAACTATGGCTACACCTTC. Amino acid sequence: CSVVQGLNYGYTF.

J is TRBJ1-1 and V is TRBV10-3; TRBD1 agrees at 10 bases. The trim removed 6 bases at V and 7 bases at J, leaving 5 bases unmatched. The CDR3 totals 13 residues. Germline lookup yields CDR1 ENHRY and CDR2 SYGVKD. This CDR3 is CAIRDRGEGEAFF. DNA of the CDR3: TGTGCCATCAGGGACAGGGGGGAGGGTGAAGCTTTCTTT.

Comments on this clone: A much larger clone differs from this one at a single base, so this may be a read error. This chain uses TRBV11-1 with TRBJ2-6; possibly TRBD2 for D (6 bases). The CDR3 length is 18 residues. Germline CDR1 SGHAT, CDR2 FQDESV (reference sequence). CDR3 in amino acids: CANSSDRGTFSGANVLTF. CDR3 DNA sequence: TGTGCCAACAGCTCCGACCGGGGGACTTTCTCTGGGGCCAACGTCCTGACTTTC.

As for this clone: A read error may account for a junction end that differs from germline. V is TRBV7-8 and J is TRBJ1-6; D call uncertain. The CDR3 contains 10 residues. Germline V gene lookup returns CDR1 SGHVS and CDR2 FQNEAQ. The DNA for the CDR3 is TGTGCCCCGACGGGCCAGTGGTCCCCCTTT. Its protein is CAPTGQWSPF.

In regard to this clone: Other DNA sequences in the same sample also yield this CDR3. The chain has TRBV7-8 and TRBJ1-1, with 9 bases matching TRBD1. V was clipped by 6 bases and J by 1 base; unmatched bases: 3. The CDR3 has 14 residues. Germline values: CDR1 SGHVS, CDR2 FQNEAQ. The CDR3 DNA follows: TGTGCCAGCAGTTTGGGACAGGGGAACACTGAAGCTTTCTTT. It yields the protein CASSLGQGNTEAFF.